This T cell receptor beta chain was sequenced in a study of cytomegalovirus exposure and HLA in healthy donors. Study-wide findings and caveats: Three chains linked to CMV were shown in vitro to be specific for CMV antigens.

The repertoire was sequenced with immunoSEQ multiplex PCR; TCRdb's copy has only in-frame clones and lacks some. The data hold 50,000 to 80,000 clones, with around 89% observed a single time. The V segment lost 5 bases and the J segment 4 bases; nucleotides outside the gene matches: 3. The CDR3 covers 15 residues. Germline V gene lookup returns CDR1 MRHNA and CDR2 SNTAGT. Details on this clone: Its antigen remains unidentified.

Sequenced material: PBMCs. The chain is built from TRBV6-4 and TRBJ2-3, with 13 positions matching TRBD2. The clonotype comes from a woman aged 18-29 years in good health and CMV-seronegative. The CDR3: CASSTGLAGADTQYF. Here the CDR3 DNA reads TGTGCCAGCAGTACCGGACTAGCGGGGGCAGATACGCAGTATTTT.